The clone carrying this T cell receptor (beta chain) was observed at least ten times. Antigen unknown. Unique molecular identifiers tagged the TCRbeta library. Each CDR3 protein is one row after TCRdb ran MiXCR on the PCR reads. The sample carries over 450,000 distinct CDR3 sequences, roughly a tenth recorded once. These data belong to a study of T-cell reconstitution after alpha-beta-depleted transplantation in children. Study results and caveats: A year had passed since transplant, and T-cell counts and diversity by then came mostly from newly produced T cells. The high TCRbeta diversity at day 60 in some patients came from surviving recipient T cells and thymic progenitors.

The CDR3 has 12 residues. Germline V lookup: CDR1 SGHTA, CDR2 FQGNSA. Trimming pared 3 bases from V and 4 bases from J, leaving 6 bases between. V usage is TRBV7-2 and J usage is TRBJ2-5; no reliable D call. The TCR sequence derives from a child younger than 10 with inherited bone marrow failure, due to receive a stem cell transplant. Material: PBMCs, obtained before TCRalphabeta/CD19-depleted stem cell transplant. The DNA of the CDR3 is TGTGCCAGCAGCTTCAAACGAGAGACCCAGTACTTC. Protein: CASSFKRETQYF.